Below, 7 T cell receptor beta chains from the same sample are listed, as sequenced in a study of response to subunit inactivated influenza vaccine. MiXCR, applied by TCRdb to the RT-PCR reads, yields one record per CDR3 protein. This sample has approximately 530,000 distinct CDR3 sequences; less than 8% occur once, and the top ten carry 10% to 15%. The sequenced sample was PBMCs from blood, obtained roughly 24 months after vaccination. The source of these receptors is a man in his fifties or sixties who received an inactivated influenza vaccine.

This clonotype was detected a few times. This sequence joins TRBV7-6 and TRBJ2-1; 7 bases line up with TRBD1. Germline V gives CDR1 SGHVS, CDR2 FNYEAQ. The trim removed 5 bases at V and 2 bases at J, leaving 9 bases unmatched. This CDR3 has 16 amino acids. In DNA, the CDR3 is TGTGCCAGCAGCCAAGGGACAGAGAGTACCTACAATGAGCAGTTCTTC. Translating gives CASSQGTESTYNEQFF.

This clonotype has only a few counts. The chain couples TRBV6-1 to TRBJ1-6, with 9 bases aligning to TRBD1. CDR1 and CDR2 from the germline V gene are MNHNS and SASEGT. CDR3 size: 20 residues. After removal of 2 bases from V and 8 bases from J, the junction contained 19 bases not matched to a gene. CDR3 amino acids: CASSEPPGTGPPFGYSPLHF. The CDR3, as DNA: TGTGCCAGCAGTGAACCCCCCGGGACAGGGCCTCCATTCGGTTATTCACCCCTCCACTTT.

This clonotype has more than one count but fewer than ten. The chain is built from TRBV27 and TRBJ2-1, with D hard to call. In germline, CDR1 is MNHEY, CDR2 SMNVEV (reference sequence). The CDR3 contains 11 residues. V gave up 4 bases and J gave up 10 bases, with 8 bases separating them. The CDR3 loop reads CASSYRREQFF. The CDR3, as DNA: TGTGCCAGCAGTTACCGCAGAGAGCAGTTCTTC.

On this clonotype itself: A much bigger clone sits one base away, suggesting this may be a read error. Here the CDR3 reads CAISLGGTGLGNEQFF. Here the CDR3 DNA reads TGTGCCATCAGTTTAGGTGGGACAGGTCTCGGGAATGAGCAGTTCTTC. This rearrangement joins TRBV12-3 or TRBV12-4 to TRBJ2-1; 8 bases line up with TRBD1. This CDR3 is built from 16 residues.

The DNA for the CDR3 is TGTGCCAGCAGTCACCACAGGGGTAGCAATCAGCCCCAGCATTTT. Residues: CASSHHRGSNQPQHF. The chain recombines TRBV28 with TRBJ1-5; 7 bases fit TRBD1. The V and J ends lost 5 bases and 0 bases, in that order; junction bases with no gene match: 4. CDR1 is MDHEN, CDR2 SYDVKM, per germline. This CDR3 is built from 15 residues.

The chain has TRBV30 and TRBJ1-2; 9 bases are shared with TRBD1. Germline V gene data show CDR1 as GTSNPN and CDR2 as SVGIG (reference sequence). Trimming took 5 bases from V and 7 from J; bases not matched to a gene: 11. The CDR3 extends over 14 amino acids. The CDR3 coding sequence is TGTGCCTGGTCTTCGCCCGGGACAGGGAGTGGCTACACCTTC. It is translated as CAWSSPGTGSGYTF. Variable domain in full (rest from reference TRBV30 and TRBJ1-2): SQTIHQWPATLVQPVGSPLSLECTVEGTSNPNLYWYRQAAGRGLQLLFYSVGIGQISSEVPQNLSASRPQDRQFILSSKKLLLSDSGFYLCAWSSPGTGSGYTFGSGTRLTVV.

The J gene is TRBJ2-7, the V gene TRBV7-2; 7 positions match TRBD1. The CDR3 runs 15 residues. V was pared by 5 bases and J by 0 bases, with 7 bases of the junction left unmatched. CDR1 SGHTA and CDR2 FQGNSA come from the germline V gene. CDR3 sequence (DNA): TGTGCCAGCAGCCCGGGACAGCCCAACTCCTACGAGCAGTACTTC. It codes for CASSPGQPNSYEQYF.